This T cell receptor beta chain was observed in a study of shared T cell receptors in the human thymus. Sequencing was performed with immunoSEQ multiplex PCR; in TCRdb, only in-frame clones are kept and a portion is missing. The data contain some 660,000 clones, more than 70% of them seen just once; the ten biggest clones take up 0.0094%. The CDR3 covers 16 residues. J lost 5 bases, V lost 0 bases, and 10 bases had no gene match. The germline gives CDR1 SGHRS, CDR2 YFSETQ. These same records also appear under a second study, on human thymus T cells. Per that paper: The thymus tissue came from resections taken during corrective heart surgery.

Sequenced sample: thymocytes. This chain uses TRBV5-1 with TRBJ2-5, with TRBD1 matching 7 bases. The clonotype was recovered from a boy less than two years old with a congenital heart defect. The CDR3 region is CASSLVRQGWGETQYF. Here the CDR3 DNA reads TGCGCCAGCAGCTTGGTCCGACAGGGTTGGGGGGAGACCCAGTACTTC.